This T cell receptor (beta chain) was profiled in a study of Graves' ophthalmopathy and Graves' hyperthyroidism. Study outcomes and limitations: Discrimination between ophthalmopathy and stable hyperthyroidism by a 13-signature model showed about 89% sensitivity and about 80% specificity. Progression of ophthalmopathy was predicted by the model with about 68% sensitivity and under 75% specificity.

Amplified material comprised TCR beta CDR3 regions derived from RNA transcripts. First-round RT-PCR employed HTBI primers, with a second-round multiplex PCR after it. Each CDR3 protein is one row after TCRdb ran MiXCR on the multiplex PCR reads. Of 600,000 to 700,000 distinct CDR3 sequences detected, approximately 39% appear once; the ten largest clones hold around 3.3%. Turning to this clonotype: The antigen is not known.

Diagnoses were established from clinical symptoms, serum thyroxine, TRAb, thyroid ultrasound and orbital computed tomography. The PBMCs used were ones drawn from about 9.7 ml of fresh peripheral blood. The CDR3 is 15 residues long. Germline CDR1 and CDR2: LNHDA and SQIVND (reference sequence). The V gene end was trimmed by 1 base and the J gene end by 1 base; junction bases not matched to a gene: 2. The TCR originated in an adult man with Graves' ophthalmopathy. The specimen sequenced was peripheral blood. The chain joins TRBV19 to TRBJ2-7; 9 nucleotides agree with TRBD2. In DNA form, the CDR3 reads TGTGCCAGTAGTATAGGGCTAGCGGGATCCTACGAGCAGTACTTC. This sequence encodes CASSIGLAGSYEQYF. Full variable domain (missing parts from reference TRBV19 and TRBJ2-7): DGGITQSPKYLFRKEGQNVTLSCEQNLNHDAMYWYRQDPGQGLRLIYYSQIVNDFQKGDIAEGYSVSREKKESFPLTVTSAQKNPTAFYLCASSIGLAGSYEQYFGPGTRLTVT.